Below, 20 T cell receptor beta chains from the same sample are listed, as sequenced in a study of cytomegalovirus exposure and HLA in healthy donors. Use of 60 Vbeta and 13 Jbeta primers characterized the PCR. Libraries were prepared by immunoSEQ multiplex PCR; TCRdb keeps only in-frame clonotypes and omits some of them. Of about 150,000 clones in the sample, roughly 80% were seen once. Sequencing used PBMCs. Every receptor here comes from a man aged 40-49 years in good health and CMV-seropositive.

The rearrangement joins TRBV7-2 to TRBJ2-1; 9 bases line up with TRBD2. Looked up from germline, CDR1 is SGHTA and CDR2 is FQGNSA. J lost 6 bases, V lost 1 base, and 7 bases had no gene match. This CDR3 is built from 16 residues. The CDR3 DNA reads as TGTGCCAGCAGCTTAGGGTCCTTAGCGGGAGTCAATGAGCAGTTCTTC. This encodes CASSLGSLAGVNEQFF. The entire variable domain, with the rest obtained from reference TRBV7-2 and TRBJ2-1, is as follows: GAGVSQSPSNKVTEKGKDVELRCDPISGHTALYWYRQSLGQGLEFLIYFQGNSAPDKSGLPSDRFSAERTGGSVSTLTIQRTQQEDSAVYLCASSLGSLAGVNEQFFGPGTRLTVL.

The genes are TRBV7-2 and TRBJ2-7, with D possibly TRBD1 on 5 matching bases. The CDR3 extends over 13 amino acids. Germline V gene lookup returns CDR1 SGHTA and CDR2 FQGNSA. Trimming shortened V by 5 bases and J by 3 bases, and 11 bases separated the two germline ends. Here the CDR3 reads CASSGAARYEQYF. CDR3 sequence (DNA): TGTGCCAGCAGCGGGGCAGCACGCTACGAGCAGTACTTC.

The V gene is TRBV10-1, the J gene TRBJ1-1, with 8 nucleotides matching TRBD1. V trimming: 0 bases; J trimming: 9 bases; junction bases outside the gene matches: 9. The CDR3 has 15 residues. Germline CDR1 WNHNN, CDR2 SYGVQD (reference sequence). In DNA, the CDR3 is TGCGCCAGCAGTGAGTCGGCCCAGGGGGCATGGAAAGCTTTCTTT. This sequence encodes CASSESAQGAWKAFF.

V is TRBV11-2 and J is TRBJ2-7; 8 bases fit TRBD2. V was pared by 2 bases and J by 9 bases, with 6 bases of the junction left unmatched. CDR3 length: 13 residues. The germline V gene has CDR1 SGHAT and CDR2 FQNNGV. In DNA, the CDR3 is TGTGCCAGCAGCTTACCGGGGGGGAGTTTGCAGTACTTC. It specifies CASSLPGGSLQYF.

The rearrangement links TRBV2 to TRBJ1-2; the match to TRBD1 covers 8 bases. The V segment lost 3 bases and the J segment 7 bases; nucleotides outside the gene matches: 4. Germline CDR1 SNHLY, CDR2 FYNNEI. CDR3 length: 13 residues. CDR3 in DNA: TGTGCCAGCAGTGACCCAGGGGGCCTTGGCTACACCTTC. Protein sequence: CASSDPGGLGYTF.

The chain is built from TRBV19 and TRBJ2-7, with 10 bases identical to TRBD2. CDR1 LNHDA and CDR2 SQIVND come from the germline V gene (reference sequence). CDR3 size: 14 residues. Trimming cost V 5 bases and J 6 bases; bases outside gene matches: 7. CDR3 DNA sequence: TGTGCCAGTAGTCAAACCGGGACTAGCGCCGAGCAGTACTTC. Protein: CASSQTGTSAEQYF.

This clone was recorded once. This chain connects TRBV5-6 to TRBJ2-7, with D maybe TRBD2 (5 bases). Germline CDR1 SGHDT, CDR2 YYEEEE. Trimming left V 4 bases short and J 3 bases short, with 8 bases between. The CDR3 is 12 amino acids. CDR3 bases: TGTGCCAGCAGCCCCGGGATCTACGAGCAGTACTTC. This translates into CASSPGIYEQYF.

The chain uses TRBV4-1 and TRBJ1-5; the D gene is possibly TRBD1 (5 bases). The V end was cut by 0 bases, the J end by 9 bases, with 9 bases between. This CDR3 region has 13 residues. Germline V gene lookup returns CDR1 MGHRA and CDR2 YSYEKL. DNA for the CDR3: TGCGCCAGCAGCCAAGAGGGACTCCGGCCCCAGCATTTT. Encoded protein: CASSQEGLRPQHF.

The chain combines TRBV7-9 with TRBJ1-1; no clear D. CDR3 length: 13 amino acids. With 6 bases removed from V and 1 base from J, the gap between germline ends came to 9 bases. The germline gives CDR1 SEHNR, CDR2 FQNEAQ (reference sequence). The CDR3 sequence is CASRKAGNTEAFF. The CDR3 nucleotides are TGTGCCAGCAGGAAAGCAGGGAACACTGAAGCTTTCTTT.

The chain carries TRBV15 and TRBJ1-5, with D hard to call. The CDR3 is 12 amino acids. V was pared by 5 bases and J by 9 bases, with 11 bases between. Looked up from germline, CDR1 is LNHNV and CDR2 is YYDKDF (reference sequence). CDR3 bases: TGTGCCACCAGCCCCCCAAGCGGGCCCCAGCATTTT. As protein: CATSPPSGPQHF.

This chain links TRBV10-3 with TRBJ1-5, with a weak D call TRBD1 (6 bases). CDR1 is ENHRY and CDR2 is SYGVKD in the germline V gene. This CDR3 is built from 14 residues. V lost 6 bases, J lost 4 bases, and 13 bases lay in between. CDR3 sequence (DNA): TGTGCCATCAGCAATACCGGGACAAATCAGCCCCAGCATTTT. It translates to CAISNTGTNQPQHF.

This sequence joins TRBV10-2 and TRBJ1-5; D is undetermined. CDR3 length: 12 amino acids. CDR1 and CDR2 (germline): WSHSY, SAAADI. V shed 6 bases and J shed 4 bases, with 7 bases lying between them. The CDR3 DNA follows: TGCGCCAGCAGCTCCTTAAATCAGCCCCAGCATTTT. Amino acid sequence: CASSSLNQPQHF.

The J gene is TRBJ1-2, the V gene TRBV4-3, with 8 bases matching TRBD1. The V and J ends lost 1 base and 8 bases, in that order; junction bases with no gene match: 12. Germline V gene sequence: CDR1 LGHNA, CDR2 YSLEER. This CDR3 has 16 amino acids. In DNA form, the CDR3 reads TGCGCCAGCAGCCAAGCCGGGACAGGTAATCCGAGCGGCTACACCTTC. This sequence encodes CASSQAGTGNPSGYTF.

CDR3 sequence reads: CASVRTDSSYEQYF. CDR3 in DNA: TGTGCCAGCGTTCGGACAGACAGCTCCTACGAGCAGTACTTC. V gene TRBV7-9 combines with J gene TRBJ2-7, with a possible D match to TRBD1 (6 bases). The ends were cut back, 8 bases at V and 0 bases at J, with 14 bases in the middle. The germline gives CDR1 SEHNR, CDR2 FQNEAQ (reference sequence). CDR3 length: 14 amino acids.

This sequence joins TRBV28 and TRBJ2-2; TRBD2 matches 13 bases. The germline CDR1 and CDR2 sequences are MDHEN and SYDVKM. The CDR3 runs 15 residues. Trimming at V came to 6 bases and at J to 7 bases, leaving 5 bases not matched to a gene. CDR3 amino acids: CASRLAGGQGGELFF. In DNA form, the CDR3 reads TGTGCCAGCAGACTAGCGGGAGGGCAGGGCGGGGAGCTGTTTTTT.

The V gene is TRBV4-3, the J gene TRBJ1-1, with unresolved D. There are 14 residues in the CDR3. Germline V gives CDR1 LGHNA, CDR2 YSLEER. The V and J ends lost 0 bases and 2 bases respectively, with 7 bases between them. The CDR3 DNA follows: TGCGCCAGCAGCCAAGAGAACAGCAACACTGAAGCTTTCTTT. The encoded protein is CASSQENSNTEAFF.

The V call is TRBV5-6, the J call TRBJ2-3; TRBD2 might be the D (5 bases). This CDR3 region has 17 residues. Germline V gene lookup returns CDR1 SGHDT and CDR2 YYEEEE. Trimming stripped 0 bases from V and 4 bases from J, with 18 bases between. Written as DNA, the CDR3 is TGTGCCAGCAGCTTGGTGCATGATGCTACTAGAGCAGATACGCAGTATTTT. This encodes CASSLVHDATRADTQYF.

The rearrangement links TRBV9 to TRBJ1-3; 7 bases line up with TRBD1. There are 16 residues in the CDR3. The ends lost 4 bases at V and 0 bases at J; junction bases unmatched: 7. Looked up from germline, CDR1 is SGDLS and CDR2 is YYNGEE. CDR3 coding DNA: TGTGCCAGCAGCCGTCAGGGGGTGAGCTCTGGAAACACCATATATTTT. Amino acid sequence: CASSRQGVSSGNTIYF.

This clone showed up just a few times. The chain recombines TRBV7-2 with TRBJ2-2; no clear D. The CDR3 is made up of 14 amino acids. Per the germline V gene, CDR1 is SGHTA and CDR2 is FQGNSA. V lost 4 bases and J 5 bases, leaving 11 bases between the germline ends. CDR3 region: CASSSLRRTGELFF. In DNA, the CDR3 is TGTGCCAGCAGCTCCCTCCGCCGGACCGGGGAGCTGTTTTTT. The whole variable domain, filled in from reference TRBV7-2 and TRBJ2-2, reads GAGVSQSPSNKVTEKGKDVELRCDPISGHTALYWYRQSLGQGLEFLIYFQGNSAPDKSGLPSDRFSAERTGGSVSTLTIQRTQQEDSAVYLCASSSLRRTGELFFGEGSRLTVL.

The V gene is TRBV7-9, the J gene TRBJ2-7; weak D call: TRBD1 (6 bases). Germline CDR1 reads SEHNR; CDR2 reads FQNEAQ (reference sequence). The ends were cut back, 5 bases at V and 5 bases at J, with 13 bases in the middle. The CDR3 length is 13 residues. CDR3 residues: CASSRTGWDEQYF. CDR3 sequence (DNA): TGTGCCAGCAGCCGAACAGGGTGGGACGAGCAGTACTTC.